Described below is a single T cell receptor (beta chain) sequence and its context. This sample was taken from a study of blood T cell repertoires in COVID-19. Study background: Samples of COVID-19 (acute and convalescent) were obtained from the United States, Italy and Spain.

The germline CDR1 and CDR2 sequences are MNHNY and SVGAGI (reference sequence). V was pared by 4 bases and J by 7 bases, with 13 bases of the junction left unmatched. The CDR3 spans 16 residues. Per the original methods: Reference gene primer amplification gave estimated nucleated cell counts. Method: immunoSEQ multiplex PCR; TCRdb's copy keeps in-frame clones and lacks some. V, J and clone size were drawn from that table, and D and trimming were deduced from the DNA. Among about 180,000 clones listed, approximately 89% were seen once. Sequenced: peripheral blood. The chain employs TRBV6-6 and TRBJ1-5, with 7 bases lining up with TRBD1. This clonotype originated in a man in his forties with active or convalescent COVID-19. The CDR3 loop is CASSFRDRAEDQPQHF. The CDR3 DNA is TGTGCCAGCAGTTTTCGAGACAGGGCGGAGGACCAGCCCCAGCATTTT.